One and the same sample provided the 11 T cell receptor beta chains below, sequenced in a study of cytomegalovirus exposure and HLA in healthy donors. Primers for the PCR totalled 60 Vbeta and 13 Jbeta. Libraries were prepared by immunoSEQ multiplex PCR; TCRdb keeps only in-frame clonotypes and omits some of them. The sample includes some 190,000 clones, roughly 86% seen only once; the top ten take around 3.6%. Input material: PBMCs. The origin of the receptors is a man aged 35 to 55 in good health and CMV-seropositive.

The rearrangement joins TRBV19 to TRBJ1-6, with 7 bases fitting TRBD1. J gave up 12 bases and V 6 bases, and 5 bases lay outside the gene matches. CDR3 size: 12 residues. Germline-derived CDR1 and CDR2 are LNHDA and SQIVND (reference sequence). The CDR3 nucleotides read TGTGCCAGTAGCCGACAGGGATTACCCCTCCACTTT. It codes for CASSRQGLPLHF.

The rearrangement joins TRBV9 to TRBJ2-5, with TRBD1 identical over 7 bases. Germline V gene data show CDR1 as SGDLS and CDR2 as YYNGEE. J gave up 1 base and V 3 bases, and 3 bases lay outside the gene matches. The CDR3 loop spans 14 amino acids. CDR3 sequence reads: CASSGQGGQETQYF. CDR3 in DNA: TGTGCCAGCAGCGGACAGGGCGGCCAAGAGACCCAGTACTTC.

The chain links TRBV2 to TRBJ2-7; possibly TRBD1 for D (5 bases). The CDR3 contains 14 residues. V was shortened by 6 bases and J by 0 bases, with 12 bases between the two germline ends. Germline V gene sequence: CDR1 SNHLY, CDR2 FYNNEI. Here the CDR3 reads CASSFQGISYEQYF. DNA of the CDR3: TGTGCCAGCAGCTTTCAGGGCATCTCCTACGAGCAGTACTTC.

The CDR3 DNA follows: TGTGCCAGCCGCGGGGGGGGGTACGAGCAGTACTTC. Protein product: CASRGGGYEQYF. The chain joins TRBV7-9 to TRBJ2-7; TRBD2 matches 9 bases. In germline, CDR1 is SEHNR, CDR2 FQNEAQ (reference sequence). This CDR3 has 12 amino acids. The V and J ends lost 8 bases and 4 bases, in that order; junction bases with no gene match: 3.

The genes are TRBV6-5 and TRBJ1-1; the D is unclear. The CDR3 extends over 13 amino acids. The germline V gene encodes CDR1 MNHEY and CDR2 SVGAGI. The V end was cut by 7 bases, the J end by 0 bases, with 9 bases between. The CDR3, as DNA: TGTGCCAGCACCCCCCAAATGAACACTGAAGCTTTCTTT. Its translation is CASTPQMNTEAFF.

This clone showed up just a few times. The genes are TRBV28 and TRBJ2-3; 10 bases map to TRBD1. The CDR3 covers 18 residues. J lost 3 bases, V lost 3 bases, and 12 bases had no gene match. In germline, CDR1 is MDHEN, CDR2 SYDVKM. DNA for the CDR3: TGTGCCAGCAGTTTTCCTGGGACAGGGGCTTGGCAGACAGATACGCAGTATTTT. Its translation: CASSFPGTGAWQTDTQYF.

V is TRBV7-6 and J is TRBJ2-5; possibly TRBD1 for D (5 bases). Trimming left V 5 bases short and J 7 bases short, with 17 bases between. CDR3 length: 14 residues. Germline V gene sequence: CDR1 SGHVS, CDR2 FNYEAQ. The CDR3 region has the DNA TGTGCCAGCAGCCCCCGCGATCGAAGGGGGACCCAGTACTTC. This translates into CASSPRDRRGTQYF.

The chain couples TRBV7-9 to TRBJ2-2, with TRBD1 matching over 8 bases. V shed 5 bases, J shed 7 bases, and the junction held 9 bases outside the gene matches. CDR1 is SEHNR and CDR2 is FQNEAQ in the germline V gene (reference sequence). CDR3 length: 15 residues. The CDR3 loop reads CASSPRWTGIGELFF. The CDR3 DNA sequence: TGTGCCAGCAGCCCTCGATGGACAGGGATCGGGGAGCTGTTTTTT.

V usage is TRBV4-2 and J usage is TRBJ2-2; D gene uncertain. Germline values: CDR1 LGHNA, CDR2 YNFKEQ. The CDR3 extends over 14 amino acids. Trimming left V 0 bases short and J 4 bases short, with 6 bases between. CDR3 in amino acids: CASSQEWLTGELFF. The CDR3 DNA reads TGTGCCAGCAGCCAAGAGTGGCTCACCGGGGAGCTGTTTTTT.

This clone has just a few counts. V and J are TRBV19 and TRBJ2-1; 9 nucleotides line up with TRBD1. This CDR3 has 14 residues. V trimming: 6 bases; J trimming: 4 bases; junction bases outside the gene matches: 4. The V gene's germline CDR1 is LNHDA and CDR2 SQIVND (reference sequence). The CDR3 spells CASRGDRDYNEQFF. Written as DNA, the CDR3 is TGTGCCAGTAGGGGGGACAGGGATTACAATGAGCAGTTCTTC.

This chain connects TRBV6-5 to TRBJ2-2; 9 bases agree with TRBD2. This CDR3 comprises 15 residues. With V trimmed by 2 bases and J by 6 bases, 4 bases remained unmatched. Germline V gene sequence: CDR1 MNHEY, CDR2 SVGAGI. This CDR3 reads CASSYGGRGAGELFF. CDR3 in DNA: TGTGCCAGCAGTTACGGCGGGAGGGGTGCCGGGGAGCTGTTTTTT.